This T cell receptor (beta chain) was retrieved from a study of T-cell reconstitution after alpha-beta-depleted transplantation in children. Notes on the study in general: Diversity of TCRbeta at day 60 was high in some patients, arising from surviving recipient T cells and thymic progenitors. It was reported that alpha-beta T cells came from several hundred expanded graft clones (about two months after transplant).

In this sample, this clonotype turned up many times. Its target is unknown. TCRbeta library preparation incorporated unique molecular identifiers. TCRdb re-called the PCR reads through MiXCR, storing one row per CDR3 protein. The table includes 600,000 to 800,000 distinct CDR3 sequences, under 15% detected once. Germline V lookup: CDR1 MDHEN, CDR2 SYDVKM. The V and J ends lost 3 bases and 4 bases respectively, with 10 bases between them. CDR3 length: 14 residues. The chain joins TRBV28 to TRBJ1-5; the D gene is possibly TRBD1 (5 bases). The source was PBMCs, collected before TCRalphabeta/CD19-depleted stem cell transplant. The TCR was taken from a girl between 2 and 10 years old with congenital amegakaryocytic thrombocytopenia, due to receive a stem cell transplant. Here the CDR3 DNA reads TGTGCCAGCAGTTTGAGGGGAACTAATCAGCCCCAGCATTTT. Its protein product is CASSLRGTNQPQHF.